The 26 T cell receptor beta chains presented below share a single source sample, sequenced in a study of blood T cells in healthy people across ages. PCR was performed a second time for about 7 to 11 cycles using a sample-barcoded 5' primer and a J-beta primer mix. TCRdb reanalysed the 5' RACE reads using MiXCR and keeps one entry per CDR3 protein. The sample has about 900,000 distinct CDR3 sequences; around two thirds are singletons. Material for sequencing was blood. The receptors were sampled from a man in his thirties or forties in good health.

The CDR3 nucleotides read TGTGCCAGCAGCAACGGACTAGCCAAAAACATTCAGTACTTC. It translates to CASSNGLAKNIQYF. The chain carries TRBV2 and TRBJ2-4; possibly TRBD2 for D (5 bases). With 6 bases removed from V and 0 bases from J, the gap between germline ends came to 9 bases. Germline loops: CDR1 SNHLY, CDR2 FYNNEI. The CDR3 has 14 amino acids. Full variable domain (missing parts from reference TRBV2 and TRBJ2-4): EPEVTQTPSHQVTQMGQEVILRCVPISNHLYFYWYRQILGQKVEFLVSFYNNEISEKSEIFDDQFSVERPDGSNFTLKIRSTKLEDSAMYFCASSNGLAKNIQYFGAGTRLSVL.

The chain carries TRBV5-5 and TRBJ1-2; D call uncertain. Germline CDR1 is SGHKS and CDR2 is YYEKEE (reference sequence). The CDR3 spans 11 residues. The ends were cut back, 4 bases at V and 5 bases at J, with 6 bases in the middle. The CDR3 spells CASSLEYGYTF. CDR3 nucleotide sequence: TGTGCCAGCAGCCTGGAGTATGGCTACACCTTC.

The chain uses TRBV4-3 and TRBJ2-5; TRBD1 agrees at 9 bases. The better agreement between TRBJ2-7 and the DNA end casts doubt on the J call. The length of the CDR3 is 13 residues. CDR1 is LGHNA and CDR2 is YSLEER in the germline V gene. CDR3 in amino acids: CASSQWTGDEQYF. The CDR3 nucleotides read TGCGCCAGCAGCCAATGGACAGGGGACGAGCAGTACTTC.

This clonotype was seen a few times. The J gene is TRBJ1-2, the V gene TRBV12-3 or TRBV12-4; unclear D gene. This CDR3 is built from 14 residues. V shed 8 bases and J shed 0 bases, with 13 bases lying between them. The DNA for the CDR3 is TGTGCCAGCCTCGCGGAGTTAGCTAACTATGGCTACACCTTC. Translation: CASLAELANYGYTF.

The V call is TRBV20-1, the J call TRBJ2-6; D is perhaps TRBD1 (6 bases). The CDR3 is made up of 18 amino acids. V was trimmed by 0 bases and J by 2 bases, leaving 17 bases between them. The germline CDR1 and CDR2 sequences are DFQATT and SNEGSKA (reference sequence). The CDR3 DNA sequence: TGCAGTGCTAGAGATCGGGCAGGGGCTCCCCCTGGGGCCAACGTCCTGACTTTC. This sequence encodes CSARDRAGAPPGANVLTF.

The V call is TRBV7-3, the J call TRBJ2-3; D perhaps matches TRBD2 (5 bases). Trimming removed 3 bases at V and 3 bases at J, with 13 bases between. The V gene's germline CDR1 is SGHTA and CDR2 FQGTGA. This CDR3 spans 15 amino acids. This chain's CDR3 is CASSFSERRTDTQYF. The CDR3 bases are TGTGCCAGCAGCTTTTCTGAACGGAGGACAGATACGCAGTATTTT.

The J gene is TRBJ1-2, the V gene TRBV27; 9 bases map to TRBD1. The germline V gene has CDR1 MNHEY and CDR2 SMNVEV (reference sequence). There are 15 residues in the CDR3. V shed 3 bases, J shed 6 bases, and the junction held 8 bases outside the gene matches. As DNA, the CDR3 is TGTGCCAGCAGTTTGGGGGTAGGGACAGGGCATGGCTACACCTTC. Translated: CASSLGVGTGHGYTF.

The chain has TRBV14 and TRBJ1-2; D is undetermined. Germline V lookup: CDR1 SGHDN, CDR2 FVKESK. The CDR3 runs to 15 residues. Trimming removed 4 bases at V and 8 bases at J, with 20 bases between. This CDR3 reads CASSLRSHSTDGYTF. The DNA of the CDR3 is TGTGCCAGCAGCCTTAGGTCCCATTCAACCGACGGCTACACCTTC. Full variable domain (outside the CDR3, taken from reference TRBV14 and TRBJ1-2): EAGVTQFPSHSVIEKGQTVTLRCDPISGHDNLYWYRRVMGKEIKFLLHFVKESKQDESGMPNNRFLAERTGGTYSTLKVQPAELEDSGVYFCASSLRSHSTDGYTFGSGTRLTVV.

The CDR3 sequence: CASSRRTGLQETQYF. CDR3 DNA: TGCGCCAGCAGCAGGAGGACAGGGCTTCAAGAGACCCAGTACTTC. The chain uses TRBV5-1 and TRBJ2-5; the match to TRBD1 covers 8 bases. Germline CDR1 is SGHRS and CDR2 is YFSETQ. V lost 4 bases to trimming and J lost 2 bases; unmatched junction nucleotides: 7. CDR3 length equals 15 residues.

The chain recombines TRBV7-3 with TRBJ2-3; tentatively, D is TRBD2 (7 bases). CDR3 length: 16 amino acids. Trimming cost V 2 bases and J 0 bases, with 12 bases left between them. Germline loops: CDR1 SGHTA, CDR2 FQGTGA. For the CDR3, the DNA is TGTGCCAGCAGCTTACGCGGGGGCGCTAGCACAGATACGCAGTATTTT. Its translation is CASSLRGGASTDTQYF.

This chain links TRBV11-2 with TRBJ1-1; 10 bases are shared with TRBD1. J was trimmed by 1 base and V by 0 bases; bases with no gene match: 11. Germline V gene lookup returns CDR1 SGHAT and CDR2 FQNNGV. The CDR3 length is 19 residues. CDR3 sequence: CASSLDLSGQGKRNTEAFF. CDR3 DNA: TGTGCCAGCAGCTTAGATTTATCGGGACAGGGGAAGCGGAACACTGAAGCTTTCTTT. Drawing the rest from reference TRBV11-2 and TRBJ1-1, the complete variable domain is EAGVAQSPRYKIIEKRQSVAFWCNPISGHATLYWYQQILGQGPKLLIQFQNNGVVDDSQLPKDRFSAERLKGVDSTLKIQPAKLEDSAVYLCASSLDLSGQGKRNTEAFFGQGTRLTVV.

The CDR3 sequence: CASSVEWTANYGYTF. CDR3 DNA: TGTGCCAGCAGCGTAGAGTGGACAGCCAACTATGGCTACACCTTC. The chain employs TRBV9 and TRBJ1-2, with D possibly being TRBD1 (6 bases). This CDR3 contains 15 residues. With 0 bases removed from V and 2 bases from J, the gap between germline ends came to 11 bases. Germline CDR1 SGDLS, CDR2 YYNGEE.

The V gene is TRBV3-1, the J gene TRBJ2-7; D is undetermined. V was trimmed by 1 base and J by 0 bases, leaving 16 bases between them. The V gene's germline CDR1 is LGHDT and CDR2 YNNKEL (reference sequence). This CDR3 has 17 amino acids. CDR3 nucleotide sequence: TGTGCCAGCAGCCAAGGAATTGGCAGCCCCCTCTCCTACGAGCAGTACTTC. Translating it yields CASSQGIGSPLSYEQYF.

CDR3 sequence (DNA): TGCAGTGCTAGAGGAGGGACTAGTTACAATGAGCAGTTCTTC. Translated: CSARGGTSYNEQFF. V gene TRBV20-1 combines with J gene TRBJ2-1, with TRBD2 identical over 8 bases. With 1 base clipped from V and 4 bases from J, the junction kept 3 bases outside the gene matches. This CDR3 region has 14 residues. The germline V gene encodes CDR1 DFQATT and CDR2 SNEGSKA (reference sequence).

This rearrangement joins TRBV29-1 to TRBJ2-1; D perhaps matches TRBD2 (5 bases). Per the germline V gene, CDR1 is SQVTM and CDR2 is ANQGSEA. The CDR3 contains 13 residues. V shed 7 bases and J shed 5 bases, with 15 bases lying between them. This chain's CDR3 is CSGQRGLDNEQFF. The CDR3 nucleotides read TGCAGCGGGCAGAGAGGACTCGACAATGAGCAGTTCTTC.

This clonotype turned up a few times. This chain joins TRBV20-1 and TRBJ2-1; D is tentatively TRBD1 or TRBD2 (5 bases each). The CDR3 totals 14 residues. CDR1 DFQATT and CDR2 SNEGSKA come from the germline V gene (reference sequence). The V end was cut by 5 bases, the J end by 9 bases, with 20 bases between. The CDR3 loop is CSALSGRESGEQFF. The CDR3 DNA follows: TGCAGTGCTCTCAGCGGCAGGGAGTCCGGTGAGCAGTTCTTC.

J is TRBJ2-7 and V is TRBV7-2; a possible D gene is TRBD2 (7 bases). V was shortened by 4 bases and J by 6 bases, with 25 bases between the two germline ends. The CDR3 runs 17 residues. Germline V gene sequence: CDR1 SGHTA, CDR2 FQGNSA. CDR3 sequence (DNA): TGTGCCAGCAGCTCCGCCGCTTTACGGAGGGGGGGGCTCGAGCAGTACTTC. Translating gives CASSSAALRRGGLEQYF.

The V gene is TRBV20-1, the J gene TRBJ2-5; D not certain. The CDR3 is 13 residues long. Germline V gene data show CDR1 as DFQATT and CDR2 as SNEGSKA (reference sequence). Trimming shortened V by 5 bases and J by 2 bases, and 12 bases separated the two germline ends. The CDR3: CSAFWGAQETQYF. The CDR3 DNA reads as TGCAGTGCTTTTTGGGGTGCACAAGAGACCCAGTACTTC.

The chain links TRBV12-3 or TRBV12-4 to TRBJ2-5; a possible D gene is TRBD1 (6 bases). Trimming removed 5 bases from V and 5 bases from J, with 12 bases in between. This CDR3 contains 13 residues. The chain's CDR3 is CASSKQGFETQYF. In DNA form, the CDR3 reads TGTGCCAGCAGTAAACAGGGTTTCGAGACCCAGTACTTC.

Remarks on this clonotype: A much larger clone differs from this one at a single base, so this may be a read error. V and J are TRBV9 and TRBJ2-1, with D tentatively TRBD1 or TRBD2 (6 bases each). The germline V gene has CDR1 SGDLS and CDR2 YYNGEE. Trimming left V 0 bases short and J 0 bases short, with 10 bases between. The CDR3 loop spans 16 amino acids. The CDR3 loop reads CASSVVGGSSYNEQFF. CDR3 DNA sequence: TGTGCCAGCAGCGTAGTAGGGGGGAGCTCCTACAATGAGCAGTTCTTC.

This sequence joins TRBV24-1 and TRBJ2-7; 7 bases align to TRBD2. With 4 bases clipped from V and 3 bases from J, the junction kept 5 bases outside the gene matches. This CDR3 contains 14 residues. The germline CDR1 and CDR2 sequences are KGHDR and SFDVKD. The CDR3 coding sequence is TGTGCCACCAGTGAGGGAGGGAGCCGCTACGAGCAGTACTTC. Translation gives CATSEGGSRYEQYF.

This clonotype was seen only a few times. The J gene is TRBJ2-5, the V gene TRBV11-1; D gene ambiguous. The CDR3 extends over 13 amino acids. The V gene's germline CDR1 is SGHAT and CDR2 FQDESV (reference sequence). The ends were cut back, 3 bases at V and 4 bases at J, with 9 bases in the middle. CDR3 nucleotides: TGTGCCAGCAGCTTCCAGGACGCAGAGACCCAGTACTTC. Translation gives CASSFQDAETQYF.

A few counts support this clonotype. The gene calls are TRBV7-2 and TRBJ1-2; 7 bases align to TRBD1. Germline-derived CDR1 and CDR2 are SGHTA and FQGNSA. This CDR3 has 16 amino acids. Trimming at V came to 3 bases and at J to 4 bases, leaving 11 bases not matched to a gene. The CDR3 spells CASSLVGSGGTYGYTF. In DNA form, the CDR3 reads TGTGCCAGCAGCTTGGTCGGATCAGGGGGGACCTATGGCTACACCTTC. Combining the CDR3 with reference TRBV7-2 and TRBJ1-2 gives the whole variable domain GAGVSQSPSNKVTEKGKDVELRCDPISGHTALYWYRQSLGQGLEFLIYFQGNSAPDKSGLPSDRFSAERTGGSVSTLTIQRTQQEDSAVYLCASSLVGSGGTYGYTFGSGTRLTVV.

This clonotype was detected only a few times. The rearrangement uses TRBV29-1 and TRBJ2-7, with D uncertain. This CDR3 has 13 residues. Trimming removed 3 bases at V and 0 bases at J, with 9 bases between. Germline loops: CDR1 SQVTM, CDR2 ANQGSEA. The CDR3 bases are TGCAGCGTTGATGTCGCAGACTCCTACGAGCAGTACTTC. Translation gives CSVDVADSYEQYF.

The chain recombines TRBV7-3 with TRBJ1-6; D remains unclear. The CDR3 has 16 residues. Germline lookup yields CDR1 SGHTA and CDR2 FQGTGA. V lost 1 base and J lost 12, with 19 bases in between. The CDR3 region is CASSLIHLAGLQPLHF. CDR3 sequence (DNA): TGTGCCAGCAGCTTAATTCACCTGGCGGGTTTGCAACCCCTCCACTTT.

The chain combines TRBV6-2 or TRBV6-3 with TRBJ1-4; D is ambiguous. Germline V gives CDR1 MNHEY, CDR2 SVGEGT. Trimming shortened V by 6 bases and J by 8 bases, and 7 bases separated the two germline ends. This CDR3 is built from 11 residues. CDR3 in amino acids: CASRLYEKLFF. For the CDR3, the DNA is TGTGCCAGCAGACTTTACGAAAAACTGTTTTTT.